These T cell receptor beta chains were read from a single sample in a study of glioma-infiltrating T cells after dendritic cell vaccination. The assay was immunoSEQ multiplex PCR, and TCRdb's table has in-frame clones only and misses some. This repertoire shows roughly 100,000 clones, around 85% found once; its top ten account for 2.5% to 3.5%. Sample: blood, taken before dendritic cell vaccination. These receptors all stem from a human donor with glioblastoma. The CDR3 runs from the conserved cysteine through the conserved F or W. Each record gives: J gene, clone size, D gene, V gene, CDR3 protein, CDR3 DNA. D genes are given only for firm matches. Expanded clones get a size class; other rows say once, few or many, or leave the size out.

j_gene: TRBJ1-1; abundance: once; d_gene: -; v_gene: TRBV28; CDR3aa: CASTLGGGGTEAFF; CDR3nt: TGTGCCAGCACCCTTGGAGGTGGCGGCACTGAAGCTTTCTTT
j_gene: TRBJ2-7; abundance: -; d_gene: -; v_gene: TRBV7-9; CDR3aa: CASSEGQAYEQYF; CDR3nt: TGTGCCAGCAGCGAGGGACAAGCCTACGAGCAGTACTTC
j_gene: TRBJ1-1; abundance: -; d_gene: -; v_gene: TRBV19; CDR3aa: CASSISGEFGTEAFF; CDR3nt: TGTGCCAGTAGTATATCGGGTGAGTTTGGCACTGAAGCTTTCTTT
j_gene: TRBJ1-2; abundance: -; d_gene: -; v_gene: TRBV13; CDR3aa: CASSLGRSVHYGYTF; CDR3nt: TGTGCCAGCAGCTTAGGCCGGTCGGTTCACTATGGCTACACCTTC
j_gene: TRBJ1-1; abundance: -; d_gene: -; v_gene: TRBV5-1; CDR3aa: CASSPDRQTLYSNTEAFF; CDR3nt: TGCGCCAGCAGTCCGGATAGACAGACCCTATACTCGAACACTGAAGCTTTCTTT
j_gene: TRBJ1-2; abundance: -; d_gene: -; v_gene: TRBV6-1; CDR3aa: CASTVGTNYGYTF; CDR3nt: TGTGCCAGCACAGTAGGGACAAACTATGGCTACACCTTC
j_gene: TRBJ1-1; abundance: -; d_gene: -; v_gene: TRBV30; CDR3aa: CAWSVRTVTEAFF; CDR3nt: TGTGCCTGGAGTGTAAGGACAGTCACTGAAGCTTTCTTT
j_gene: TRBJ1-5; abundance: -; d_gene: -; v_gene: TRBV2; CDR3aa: CASSFLYSNQPQHF; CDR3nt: TGTGCCAGCAGCTTCCTGTATAGCAATCAGCCCCAGCATTTT
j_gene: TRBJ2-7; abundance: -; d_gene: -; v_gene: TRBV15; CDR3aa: CATSRPREEQYF; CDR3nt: TGTGCCACCAGCAGGCCTCGGGAGGAGCAGTACTTC
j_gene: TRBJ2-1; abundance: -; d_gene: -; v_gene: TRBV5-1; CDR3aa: CASSLDGTSHREQFF; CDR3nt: TGCGCCAGCAGCTTGGACGGGACTTCGCACCGGGAGCAGTTCTTC
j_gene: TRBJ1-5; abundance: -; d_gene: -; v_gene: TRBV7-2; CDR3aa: CASSLAQGNQPQHF; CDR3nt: TGTGCCAGCAGCTTAGCGCAGGGCAATCAGCCCCAGCATTTT
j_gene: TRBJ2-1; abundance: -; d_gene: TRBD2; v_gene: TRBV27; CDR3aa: CASSSLLLAGKYNEQFF; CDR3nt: TGTGCCAGCAGTTCCCTATTACTAGCGGGAAAGTACAATGAGCAGTTCTTC
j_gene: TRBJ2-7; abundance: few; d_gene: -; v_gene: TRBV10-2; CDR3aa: CASSFDRTIYEQYF; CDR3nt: TGCGCCAGCAGTTTCGACAGGACCATCTACGAGCAGTACTTC
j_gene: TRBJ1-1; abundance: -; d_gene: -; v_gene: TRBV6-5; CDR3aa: CASSRGGQTEAFF; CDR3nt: TGTGCCAGCAGCCGGGGGGGGCAGACTGAAGCTTTCTTT
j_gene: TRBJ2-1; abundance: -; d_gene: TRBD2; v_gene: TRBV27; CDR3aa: CASSLNWGLVRIEQFF; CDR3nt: TGTGCCAGCAGTTTAAATTGGGGACTAGTTAGGATTGAGCAGTTCTTC
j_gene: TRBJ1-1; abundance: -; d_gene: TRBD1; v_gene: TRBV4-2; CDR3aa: CASSQRQGWTEAFF; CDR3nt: TGTGCCAGCAGCCAGAGACAGGGGTGGACTGAAGCTTTCTTT
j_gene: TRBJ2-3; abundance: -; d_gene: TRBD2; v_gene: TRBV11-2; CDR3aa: CASSLGSSGVVDTQYF; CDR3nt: TGTGCCAGCAGCTTAGGGTCTAGCGGGGTAGTAGATACGCAGTATTTT
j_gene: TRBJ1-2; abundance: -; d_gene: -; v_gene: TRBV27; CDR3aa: CASSLTANYGYTF; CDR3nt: TGTGCCAGCAGTTTGACAGCTAACTATGGCTACACCTTC
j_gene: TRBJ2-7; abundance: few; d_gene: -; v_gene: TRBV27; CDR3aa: CASTPEAGPYEQYF; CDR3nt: TGTGCCAGCACCCCTGAGGCGGGCCCCTACGAGCAGTACTTC
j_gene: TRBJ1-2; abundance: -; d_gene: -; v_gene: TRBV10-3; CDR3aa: CAINRNNGIVGDGYTF; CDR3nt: TGTGCCATCAACCGAAACAACGGCATCGTAGGGGATGGCTACACCTTC
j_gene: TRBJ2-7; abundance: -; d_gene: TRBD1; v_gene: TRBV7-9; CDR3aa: CASSFRDRHYEQYF; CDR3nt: TGTGCCAGCAGCTTCCGGGACAGGCACTACGAGCAGTACTTC
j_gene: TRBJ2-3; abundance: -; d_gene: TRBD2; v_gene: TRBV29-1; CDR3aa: CSVEGSGIGDTQYF; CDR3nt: TGCAGCGTTGAAGGTAGCGGGATTGGAGATACGCAGTATTTT
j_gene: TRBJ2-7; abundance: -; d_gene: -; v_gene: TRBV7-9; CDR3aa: CASSLGQGTSGEQYF; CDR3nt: TGTGCCAGCAGCTTAGGGCAGGGGACCTCCGGGGAGCAGTACTTC
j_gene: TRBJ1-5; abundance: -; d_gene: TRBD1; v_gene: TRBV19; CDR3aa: CASSLTGGYQPQHF; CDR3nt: TGTGCCAGTAGTCTCACAGGGGGCTATCAGCCCCAGCATTTT
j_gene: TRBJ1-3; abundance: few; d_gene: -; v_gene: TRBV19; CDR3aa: CASRTGSSGNTIYF; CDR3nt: TGTGCCAGTCGCACAGGTAGCTCTGGAAACACCATATATTTT
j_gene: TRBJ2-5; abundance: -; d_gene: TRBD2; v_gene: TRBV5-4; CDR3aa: CASSEALAGGRAETQYF; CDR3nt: TGTGCCAGCAGCGAAGCCCTAGCGGGAGGGCGGGCGGAGACCCAGTACTTC
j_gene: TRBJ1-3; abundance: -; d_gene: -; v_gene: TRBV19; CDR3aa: CASSINREGNTIYF; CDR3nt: TGTGCCAGTAGTATCAACAGGGAGGGAAACACCATATATTTT
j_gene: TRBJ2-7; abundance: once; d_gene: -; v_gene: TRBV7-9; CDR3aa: CASSLPGSSDEQYF; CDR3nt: TGTGCCAGCAGCCTCCCCGGGTCCAGCGACGAGCAGTACTTC
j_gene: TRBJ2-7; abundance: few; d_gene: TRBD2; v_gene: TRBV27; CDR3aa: CASRWGGEQYF; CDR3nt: TGTGCCAGCAGATGGGGGGGCGAGCAGTACTTC
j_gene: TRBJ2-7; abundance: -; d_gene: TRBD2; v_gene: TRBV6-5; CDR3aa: CASSPTGLATYEQYF; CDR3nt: TGTGCCAGCAGCCCAACGGGACTAGCGACCTACGAGCAGTACTTC
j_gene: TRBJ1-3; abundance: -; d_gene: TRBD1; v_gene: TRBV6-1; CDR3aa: CASSTGVGSGNTIYF; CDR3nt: TGTGCCAGCAGCACAGGGGTTGGCTCTGGAAACACCATATATTTT
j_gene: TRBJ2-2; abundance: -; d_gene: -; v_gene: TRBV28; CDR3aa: CASSGTRGRTGELFF; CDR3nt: TGTGCCAGCAGTGGGACACGGGGACGGACCGGGGAGCTGTTTTTT
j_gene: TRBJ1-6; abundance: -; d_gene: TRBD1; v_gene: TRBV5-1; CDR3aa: CASSRDRHNSPLHF; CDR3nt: TGCGCCAGCAGCCGGGACAGACATAATTCACCCCTCCACTTT
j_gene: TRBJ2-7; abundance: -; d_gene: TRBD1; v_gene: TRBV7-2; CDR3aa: CASSLAGTGPYEQYF; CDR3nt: TGTGCCAGCAGCTTAGCAGGGACAGGGCCCTACGAGCAGTACTTC
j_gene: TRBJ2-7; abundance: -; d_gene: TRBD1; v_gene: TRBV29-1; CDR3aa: CSVEDGTDEQYF; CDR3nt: TGCAGCGTTGAAGACGGGACAGACGAGCAGTACTTC
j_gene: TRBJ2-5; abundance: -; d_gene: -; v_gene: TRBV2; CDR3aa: CASSEWVRGGKVGETQYF; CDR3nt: TGTGCCAGCAGTGAATGGGTGCGAGGCGGGAAAGTGGGAGAGACCCAGTACTTC
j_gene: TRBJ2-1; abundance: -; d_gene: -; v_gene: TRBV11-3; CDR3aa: CASSLRGGNNEQFF; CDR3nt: TGTGCCAGCAGCTTGAGGGGGGGAAACAATGAGCAGTTCTTC
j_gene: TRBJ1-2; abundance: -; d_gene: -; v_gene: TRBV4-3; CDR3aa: CASSQVGGNGYGYTF; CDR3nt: TGCGCCAGCAGCCAAGTAGGGGGAAACGGCTATGGCTACACCTTC
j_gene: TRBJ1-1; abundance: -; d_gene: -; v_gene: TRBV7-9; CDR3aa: CASSLSGGTEAFF; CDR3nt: TGTGCCAGCAGCTTATCCGGTGGCACTGAAGCTTTCTTT
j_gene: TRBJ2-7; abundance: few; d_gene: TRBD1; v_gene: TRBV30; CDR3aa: CAWNQGQGRYEQYF; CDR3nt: TGTGCCTGGAACCAAGGACAGGGAAGATACGAGCAGTACTTC
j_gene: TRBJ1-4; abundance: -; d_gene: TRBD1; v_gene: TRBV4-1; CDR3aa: CASSQEETGWGNEKLFF; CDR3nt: TGCGCCAGCAGCCAAGAAGAGACAGGGTGGGGAAATGAAAAACTGTTTTTT
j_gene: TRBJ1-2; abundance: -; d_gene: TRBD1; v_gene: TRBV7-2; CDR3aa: CASSLGRGQGYTF; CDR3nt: TGTGCCAGCAGCTTAGGCAGGGGGCAAGGCTACACCTTC
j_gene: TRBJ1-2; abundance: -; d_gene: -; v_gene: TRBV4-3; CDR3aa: CASSQDLRSSGYTF; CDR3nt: TGCGCCAGCAGCCAAGATTTGCGGTCTAGTGGCTACACCTTC
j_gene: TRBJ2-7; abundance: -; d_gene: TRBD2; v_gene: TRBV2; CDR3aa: CASNLAGGAYEQYF; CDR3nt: TGTGCCAGCAACTTGGCGGGAGGGGCCTACGAGCAGTACTTC
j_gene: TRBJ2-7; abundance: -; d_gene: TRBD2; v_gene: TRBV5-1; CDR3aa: CASSLVPGLAGEYEQYF; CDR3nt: TGCGCCAGCAGCTTGGTGCCGGGACTAGCGGGAGAATACGAGCAGTACTTC
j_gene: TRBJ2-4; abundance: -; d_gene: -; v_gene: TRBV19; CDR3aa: CASSIRQGSDIQYF; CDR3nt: TGTGCCAGTAGTATAAGGCAGGGATCGGACATTCAGTACTTC
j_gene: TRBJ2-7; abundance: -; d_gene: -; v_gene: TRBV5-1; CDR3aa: CASSVLSSYEQYF; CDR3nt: TGCGCCAGCAGCGTGCTGAGCTCCTACGAGCAGTACTTC
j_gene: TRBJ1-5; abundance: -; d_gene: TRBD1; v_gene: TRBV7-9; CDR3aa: CASSFSTGGGQPQHF; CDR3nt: TGTGCCAGCAGCTTCTCGACAGGGGGCGGACAGCCCCAGCATTTT
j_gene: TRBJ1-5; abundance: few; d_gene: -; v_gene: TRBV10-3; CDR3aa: CASSEGVEGVNQPQHF; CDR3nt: TGTGCCAGCAGTGAAGGTGTAGAAGGGGTCAATCAGCCCCAGCATTTT
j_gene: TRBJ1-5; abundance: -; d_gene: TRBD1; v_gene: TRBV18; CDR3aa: CASSPPGAGGGQPQHF; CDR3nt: TGTGCCAGCTCACCACCGGGGGCAGGGGGAGGTCAGCCCCAGCATTTT